This T cell receptor (beta chain) was retrieved from a study of blood T cell repertoires in COVID-19. Study as a whole: The United States, Italy and Spain supplied acute and convalescent COVID-19 samples. From T cells, B-cell-depleted T cells, or PBMCs came the material, which was cDNA or gDNA.

Germline lookup yields CDR1 MNHEY and CDR2 SVGAGI. CDR3 length: 14 residues. V was pared by 5 bases and J by 2 bases, with 12 bases between. Authors' analysis steps: Cell counts per sample came from amplifying reference gene primers. Sequenced by immunoSEQ multiplex PCR; TCRdb stores in-frame clones only, minus some. The V and J calls and the clone size are those of that table, but D and trimming were determined from the DNA. The sample holds 90,000 to 120,000 clones, more than 70% seen once. The clonotype comes from a man between 65 and 79 years old with acute or convalescent COVID-19. This chain connects TRBV6-5 to TRBJ1-2; no firm D call. Sequenced sample: peripheral blood. CDR3 DNA sequence: TGTGCCAGCAGTCGACGACTGACGAACTATGGCTACACCTTC. Protein sequence: CASSRRLTNYGYTF.